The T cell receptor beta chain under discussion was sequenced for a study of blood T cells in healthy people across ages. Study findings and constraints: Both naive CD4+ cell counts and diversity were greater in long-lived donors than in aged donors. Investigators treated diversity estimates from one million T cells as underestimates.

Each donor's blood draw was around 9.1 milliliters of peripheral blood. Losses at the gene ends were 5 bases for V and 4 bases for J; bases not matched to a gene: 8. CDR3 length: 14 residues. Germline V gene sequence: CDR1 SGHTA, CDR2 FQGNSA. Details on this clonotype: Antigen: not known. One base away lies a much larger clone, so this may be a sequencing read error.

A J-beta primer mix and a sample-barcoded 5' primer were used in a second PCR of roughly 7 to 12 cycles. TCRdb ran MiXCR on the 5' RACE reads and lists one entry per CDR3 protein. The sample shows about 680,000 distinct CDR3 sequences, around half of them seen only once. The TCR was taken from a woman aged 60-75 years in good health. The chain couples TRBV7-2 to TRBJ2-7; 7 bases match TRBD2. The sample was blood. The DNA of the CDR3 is TGTGCCAGCAGCGTGAGCGGGGCGATTTACGAGCAGTACTTC. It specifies CASSVSGAIYEQYF.